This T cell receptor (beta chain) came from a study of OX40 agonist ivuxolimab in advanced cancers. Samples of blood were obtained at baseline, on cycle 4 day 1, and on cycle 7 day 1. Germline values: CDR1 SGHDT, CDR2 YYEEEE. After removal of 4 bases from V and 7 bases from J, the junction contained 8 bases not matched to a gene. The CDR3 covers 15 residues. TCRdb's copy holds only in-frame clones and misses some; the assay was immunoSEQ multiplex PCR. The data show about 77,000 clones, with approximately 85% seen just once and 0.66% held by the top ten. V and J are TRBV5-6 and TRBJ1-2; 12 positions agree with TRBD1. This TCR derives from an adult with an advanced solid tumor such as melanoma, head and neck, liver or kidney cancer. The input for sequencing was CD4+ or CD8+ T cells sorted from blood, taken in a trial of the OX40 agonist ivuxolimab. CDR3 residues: CASSARDRGRGGYTF. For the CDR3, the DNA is TGTGCCAGCAGCGCCCGGGACAGGGGGCGTGGTGGCTACACCTTC.